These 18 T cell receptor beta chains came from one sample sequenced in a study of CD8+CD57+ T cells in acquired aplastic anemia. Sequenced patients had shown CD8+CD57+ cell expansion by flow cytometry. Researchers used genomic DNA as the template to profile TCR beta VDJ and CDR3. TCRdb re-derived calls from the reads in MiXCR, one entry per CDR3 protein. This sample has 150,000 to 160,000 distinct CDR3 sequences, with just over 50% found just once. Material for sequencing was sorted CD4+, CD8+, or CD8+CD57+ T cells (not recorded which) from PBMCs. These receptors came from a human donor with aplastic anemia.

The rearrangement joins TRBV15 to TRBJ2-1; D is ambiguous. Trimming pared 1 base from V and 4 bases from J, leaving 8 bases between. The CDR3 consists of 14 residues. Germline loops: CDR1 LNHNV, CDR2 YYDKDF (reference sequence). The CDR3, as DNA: TGTGCCACCAGCAGAGGGGAACAGTACAATGAGCAGTTCTTC. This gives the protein CATSRGEQYNEQFF. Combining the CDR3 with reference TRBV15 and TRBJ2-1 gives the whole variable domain DAMVIQNPRYQVTQFGKPVTLSCSQTLNHNVMYWYQQKSSQAPKLLFHYYDKDFNNEADTPDNFQSRRPNTSFCFLDIRSPGLGDTAMYLCATSRGEQYNEQFFGPGTRLTVL.

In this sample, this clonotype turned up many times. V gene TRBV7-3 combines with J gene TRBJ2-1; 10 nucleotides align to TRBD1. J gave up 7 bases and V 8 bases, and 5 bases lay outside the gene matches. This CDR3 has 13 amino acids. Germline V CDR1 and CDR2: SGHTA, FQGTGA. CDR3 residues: CASRTGGTNEQFF. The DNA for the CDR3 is TGTGCCAGCCGGACAGGGGGGACGAATGAGCAGTTCTTC.

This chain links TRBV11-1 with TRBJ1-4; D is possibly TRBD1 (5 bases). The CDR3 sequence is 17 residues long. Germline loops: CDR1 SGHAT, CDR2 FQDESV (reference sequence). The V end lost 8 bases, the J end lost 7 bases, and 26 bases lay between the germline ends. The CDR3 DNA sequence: TGTGCCAGCCGCCCTCGCCTGAAGGGGTTATGGTTTGAAAAACTGTTTTTT. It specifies CASRPRLKGLWFEKLFF.

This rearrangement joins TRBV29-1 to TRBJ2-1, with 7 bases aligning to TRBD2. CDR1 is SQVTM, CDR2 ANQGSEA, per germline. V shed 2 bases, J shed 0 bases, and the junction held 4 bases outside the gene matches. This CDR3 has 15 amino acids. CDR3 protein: CSVELLAYSYNEQFF. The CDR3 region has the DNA TGCAGCGTTGAATTACTAGCGTACTCCTACAATGAGCAGTTCTTC.

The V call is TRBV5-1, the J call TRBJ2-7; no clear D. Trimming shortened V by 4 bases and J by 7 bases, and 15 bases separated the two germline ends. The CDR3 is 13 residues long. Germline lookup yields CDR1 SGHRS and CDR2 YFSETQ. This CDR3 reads CASSLDTTWEQYF. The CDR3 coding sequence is TGCGCCAGCAGCCTTGACACAACCTGGGAGCAGTACTTC.

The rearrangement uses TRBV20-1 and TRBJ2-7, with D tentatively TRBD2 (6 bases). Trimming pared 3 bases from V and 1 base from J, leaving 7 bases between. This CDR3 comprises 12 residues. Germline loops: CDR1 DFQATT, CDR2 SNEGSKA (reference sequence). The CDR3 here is CSARGTSYEQYF. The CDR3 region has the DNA TGCAGTGCTAGGGGGACTTCCTACGAGCAGTACTTC.

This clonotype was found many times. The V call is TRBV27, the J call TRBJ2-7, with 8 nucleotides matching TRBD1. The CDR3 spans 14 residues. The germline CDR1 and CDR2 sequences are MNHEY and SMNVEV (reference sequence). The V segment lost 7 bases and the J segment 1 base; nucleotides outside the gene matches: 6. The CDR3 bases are TGTGCCAGCAACCCCCGACAGGGGTCCTACGAGCAGTACTTC. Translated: CASNPRQGSYEQYF.

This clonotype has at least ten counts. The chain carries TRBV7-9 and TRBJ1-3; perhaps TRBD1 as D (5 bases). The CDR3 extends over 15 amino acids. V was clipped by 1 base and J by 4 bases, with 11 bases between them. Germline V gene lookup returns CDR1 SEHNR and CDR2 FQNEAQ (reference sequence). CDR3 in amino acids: CASSLGQGAGNTIYF. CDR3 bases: TGTGCCAGCAGCTTAGGTCAGGGTGCCGGAAACACCATATATTTT.

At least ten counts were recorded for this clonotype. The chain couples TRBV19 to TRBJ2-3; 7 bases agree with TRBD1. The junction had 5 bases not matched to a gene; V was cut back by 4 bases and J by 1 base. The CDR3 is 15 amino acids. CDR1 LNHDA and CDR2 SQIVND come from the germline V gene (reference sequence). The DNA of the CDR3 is TGTGCCAGTAGTACCGGGGACAGCCGCACAGATACGCAGTATTTT. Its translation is CASSTGDSRTDTQYF. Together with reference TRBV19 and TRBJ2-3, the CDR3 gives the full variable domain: DGGITQSPKYLFRKEGQNVTLSCEQNLNHDAMYWYRQDPGQGLRLIYYSQIVNDFQKGDIAEGYSVSREKKESFPLTVTSAQKNPTAFYLCASSTGDSRTDTQYFGPGTRLTVL.

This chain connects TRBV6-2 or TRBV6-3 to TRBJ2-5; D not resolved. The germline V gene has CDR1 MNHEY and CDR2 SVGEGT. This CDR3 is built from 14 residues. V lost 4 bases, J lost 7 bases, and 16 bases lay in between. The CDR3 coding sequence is TGTGCCAGCAGTTCCCCAGCCCCGGTGGGGACCCAGTACTTC. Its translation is CASSSPAPVGTQYF.

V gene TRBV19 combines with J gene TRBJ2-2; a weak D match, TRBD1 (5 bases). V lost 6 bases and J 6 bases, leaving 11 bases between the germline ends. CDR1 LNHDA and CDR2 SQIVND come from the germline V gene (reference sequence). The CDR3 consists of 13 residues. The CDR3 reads CASSSQGSGELFF. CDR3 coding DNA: TGTGCCAGTAGCTCCCAGGGTTCCGGGGAGCTGTTTTTT.

CDR3 amino acids: CSGMNTEAFF. DNA for the CDR3: TGCAGCGGCATGAACACTGAAGCTTTCTTT. The chain is built from TRBV29-1 and TRBJ1-1; D unclear. CDR1 and CDR2 from the germline V gene are SQVTM and ANQGSEA. CDR3 size: 10 residues. The V end was cut by 7 bases, the J end by 0 bases, with 3 bases between.

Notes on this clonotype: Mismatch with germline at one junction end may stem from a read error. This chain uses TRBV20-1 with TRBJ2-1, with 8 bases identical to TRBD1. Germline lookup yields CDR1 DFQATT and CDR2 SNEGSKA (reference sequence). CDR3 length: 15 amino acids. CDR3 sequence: CSTGTGHILYNEQLF. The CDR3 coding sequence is TGCAGTACTGGGACAGGCCATATCTTGTACAATGAGCAGCTCTTC.

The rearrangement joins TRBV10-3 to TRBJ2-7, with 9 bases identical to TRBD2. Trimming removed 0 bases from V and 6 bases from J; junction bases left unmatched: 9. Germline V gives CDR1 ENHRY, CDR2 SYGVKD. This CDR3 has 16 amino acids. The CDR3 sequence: CAISESGGTSRSEQYF. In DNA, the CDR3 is TGTGCCATCAGTGAGTCGGGCGGGACTAGCCGCTCCGAGCAGTACTTC.

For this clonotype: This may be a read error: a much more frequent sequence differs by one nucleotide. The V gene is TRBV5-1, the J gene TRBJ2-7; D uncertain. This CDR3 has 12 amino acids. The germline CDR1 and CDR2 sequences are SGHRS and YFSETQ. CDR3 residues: CASRNIPYKQYF. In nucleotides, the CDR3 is TGCGCCAGCAGGAATATTCCCTACAAGCAGTACTTC.

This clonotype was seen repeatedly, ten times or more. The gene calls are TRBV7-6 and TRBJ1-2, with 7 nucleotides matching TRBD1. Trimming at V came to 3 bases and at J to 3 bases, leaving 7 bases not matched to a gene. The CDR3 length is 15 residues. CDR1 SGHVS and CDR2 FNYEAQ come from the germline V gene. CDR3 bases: TGTGCCAGCAGCTTGAGGGAGAGGGGGCACTATGGCTACACCTTC. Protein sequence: CASSLRERGHYGYTF. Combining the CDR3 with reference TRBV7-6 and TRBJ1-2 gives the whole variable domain GAGVSQSPRYKVTKRGQDVALRCDPISGHVSLYWYRQALGQGPEFLTYFNYEAQQDKSGLPNDRFSAERPEGSISTLTIQRTEQRDSAMYRCASSLRERGHYGYTFGSGTRLTVV.

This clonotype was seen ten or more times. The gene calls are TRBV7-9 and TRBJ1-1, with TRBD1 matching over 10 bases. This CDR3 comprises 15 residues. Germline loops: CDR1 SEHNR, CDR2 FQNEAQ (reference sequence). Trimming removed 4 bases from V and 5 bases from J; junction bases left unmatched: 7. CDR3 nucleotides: TGTGCCAGCAGCTCCCAGACAGGGGGCTCTACTGAAGCTTTCTTT. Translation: CASSSQTGGSTEAFF.

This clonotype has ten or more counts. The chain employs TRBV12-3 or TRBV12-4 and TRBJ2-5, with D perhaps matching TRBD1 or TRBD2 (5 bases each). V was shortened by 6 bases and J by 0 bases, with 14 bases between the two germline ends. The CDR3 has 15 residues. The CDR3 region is CASSLTREYQETQYF. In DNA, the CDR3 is TGTGCCAGCAGCCTCACCAGGGAGTACCAAGAGACCCAGTACTTC.